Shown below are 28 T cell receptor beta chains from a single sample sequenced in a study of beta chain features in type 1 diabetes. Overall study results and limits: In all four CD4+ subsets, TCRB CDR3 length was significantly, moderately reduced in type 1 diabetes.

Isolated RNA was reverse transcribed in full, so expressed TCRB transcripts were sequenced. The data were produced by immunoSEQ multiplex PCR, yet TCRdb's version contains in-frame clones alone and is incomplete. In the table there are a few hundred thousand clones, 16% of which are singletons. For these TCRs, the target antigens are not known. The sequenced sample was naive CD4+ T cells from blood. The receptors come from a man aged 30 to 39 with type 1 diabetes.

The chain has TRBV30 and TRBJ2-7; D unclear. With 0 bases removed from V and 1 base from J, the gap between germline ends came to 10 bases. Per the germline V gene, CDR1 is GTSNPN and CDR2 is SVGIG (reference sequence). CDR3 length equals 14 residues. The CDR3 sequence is CAWSVRTESYEQYF. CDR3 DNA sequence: TGTGCCTGGAGTGTAAGGACGGAGTCCTACGAGCAGTACTTC. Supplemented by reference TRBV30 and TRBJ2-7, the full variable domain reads SQTIHQWPATLVQPVGSPLSLECTVEGTSNPNLYWYRQAAGRGLQLLFYSVGIGQISSEVPQNLSASRPQDRQFILSSKKLLLSDSGFYLCAWSVRTESYEQYFGPGTRLTVT.

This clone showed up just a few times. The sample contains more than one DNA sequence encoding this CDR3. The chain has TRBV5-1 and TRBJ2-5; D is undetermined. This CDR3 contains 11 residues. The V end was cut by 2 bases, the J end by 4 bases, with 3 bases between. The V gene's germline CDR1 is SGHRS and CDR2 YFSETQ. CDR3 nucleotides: TGCGCCAGCAGCTTTACAGAGACCCAGTACTTC. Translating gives CASSFTETQYF.

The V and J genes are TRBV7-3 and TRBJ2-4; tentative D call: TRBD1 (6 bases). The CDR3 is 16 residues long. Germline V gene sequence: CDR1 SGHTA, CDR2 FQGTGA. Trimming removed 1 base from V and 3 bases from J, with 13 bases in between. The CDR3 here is CASSLKTGSDKNIQYF. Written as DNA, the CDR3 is TGTGCCAGCAGCTTAAAAACAGGGTCTGACAAAAACATTCAGTACTTC. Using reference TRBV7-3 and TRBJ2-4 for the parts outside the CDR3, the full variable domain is GAGVSQTPSNKVTEKGKYVELRCDPISGHTALYWYRQSLGQGPEFLIYFQGTGAADDSGLPNDRFFAVRPEGSVSTLKIQRTERGDSAVYLCASSLKTGSDKNIQYFGAGTRLSVL.

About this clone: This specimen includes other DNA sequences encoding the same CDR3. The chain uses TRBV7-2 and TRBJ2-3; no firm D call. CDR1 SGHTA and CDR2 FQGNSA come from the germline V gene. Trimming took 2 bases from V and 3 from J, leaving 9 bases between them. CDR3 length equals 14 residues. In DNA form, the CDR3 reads TGTGCCAGCAGCTTACTGGGCCCAACAGATACGCAGTATTTT. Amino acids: CASSLLGPTDTQYF.

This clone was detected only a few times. Here the CDR3 reads CSVEGLTETQYF. The CDR3 DNA is TGCAGCGTTGAAGGGCTAACAGAGACCCAGTACTTC. V usage is TRBV29-1 and J usage is TRBJ2-5; no clear D gene. The CDR3 has 12 amino acids. Trimming removed 1 base at V and 4 bases at J, with 7 bases between. Germline V gene data show CDR1 as SQVTM and CDR2 as ANQGSEA.

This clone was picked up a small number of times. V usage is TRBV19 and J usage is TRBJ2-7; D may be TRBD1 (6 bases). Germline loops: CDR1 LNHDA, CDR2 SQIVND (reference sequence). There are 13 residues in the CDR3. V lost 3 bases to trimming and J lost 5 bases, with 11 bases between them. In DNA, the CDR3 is TGTGCCAGTAGTATTAAGACAGGCCACGAGCAGTACTTC. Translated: CASSIKTGHEQYF.

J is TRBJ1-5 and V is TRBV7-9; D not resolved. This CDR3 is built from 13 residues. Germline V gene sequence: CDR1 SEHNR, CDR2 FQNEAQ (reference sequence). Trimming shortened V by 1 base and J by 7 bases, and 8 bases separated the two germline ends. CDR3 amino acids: CASSLGVGQPQHF. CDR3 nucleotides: TGTGCCAGCAGCTTAGGGGTGGGACAGCCCCAGCATTTT.

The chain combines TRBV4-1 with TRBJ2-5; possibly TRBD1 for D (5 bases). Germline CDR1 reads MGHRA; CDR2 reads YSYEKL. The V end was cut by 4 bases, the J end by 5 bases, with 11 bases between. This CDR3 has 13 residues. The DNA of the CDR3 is TGCGCCAGCAGCCTAGAAGGGGTGGAGACCCAGTACTTC. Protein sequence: CASSLEGVETQYF.

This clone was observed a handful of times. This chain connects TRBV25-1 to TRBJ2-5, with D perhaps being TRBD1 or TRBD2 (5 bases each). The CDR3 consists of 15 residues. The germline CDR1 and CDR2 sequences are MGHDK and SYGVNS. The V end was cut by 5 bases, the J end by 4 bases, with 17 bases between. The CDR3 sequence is CASSTEGDGTETQYF. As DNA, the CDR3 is TGTGCCAGCAGTACTGAGGGCGACGGGACAGAGACCCAGTACTTC.

The CDR3 DNA is TGTGCCTGGAGTGCACTAGGCTTCACAGATACGCAGTATTTT. Translation gives CAWSALGFTDTQYF. J is TRBJ2-3 and V is TRBV30; the D gene is possibly TRBD2 (5 bases). This CDR3 spans 14 amino acids. V was shortened by 1 base and J by 2 bases, with 10 bases between the two germline ends. Germline V gives CDR1 GTSNPN, CDR2 SVGIG (reference sequence).

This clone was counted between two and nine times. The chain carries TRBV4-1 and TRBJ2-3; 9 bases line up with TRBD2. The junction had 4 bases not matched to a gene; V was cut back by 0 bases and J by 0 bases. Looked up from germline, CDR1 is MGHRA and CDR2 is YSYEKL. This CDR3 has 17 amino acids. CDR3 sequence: CASSQEASGASTDTQYF. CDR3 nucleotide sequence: TGCGCCAGCAGCCAAGAGGCTAGCGGGGCTAGCACAGATACGCAGTATTTT.

This CDR3 reads CASSPIMGAGNTQYF. The CDR3 DNA reads as TGTGCCAGCTCACCCATTATGGGGGCGGGGAATACGCAGTATTTT. The V gene is TRBV7-2, the J gene TRBJ2-3; the D call may be TRBD1 or TRBD2 (6 bases each). The CDR3 is 15 amino acids. The germline V gene has CDR1 SGHTA and CDR2 FQGNSA. V lost 8 bases, J lost 7 bases, and 22 bases lay in between.

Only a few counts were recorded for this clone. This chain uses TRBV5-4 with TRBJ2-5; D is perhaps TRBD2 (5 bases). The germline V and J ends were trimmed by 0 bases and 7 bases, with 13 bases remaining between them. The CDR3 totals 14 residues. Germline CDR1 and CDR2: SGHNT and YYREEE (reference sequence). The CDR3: CASSLERGGGTQYF. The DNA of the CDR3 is TGTGCCAGCAGCTTGGAGAGAGGTGGAGGGACCCAGTACTTC. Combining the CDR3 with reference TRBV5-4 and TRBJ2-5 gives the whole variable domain ETGVTQSPTHLIKTRGQQVTLRCSSQSGHNTVSWYQQALGQGPQFIFQYYREEENGRGNFPPRFSGLQFPNYSSELNVNALELDDSALYLCASSLERGGGTQYFGPGTRLLVL.

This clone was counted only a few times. CDR3: CASSLASGSDEQFF. The DNA for the CDR3 is TGTGCCAGCAGCTTAGCTAGCGGGAGCGATGAGCAGTTCTTC. The genes are TRBV7-6 and TRBJ2-1; TRBD2 aligns across 9 bases. The CDR3 is made up of 14 amino acids. The V gene end was trimmed by 0 bases and the J gene end by 8 bases; junction bases not matched to a gene: 2. Germline values: CDR1 SGHVS, CDR2 FNYEAQ.

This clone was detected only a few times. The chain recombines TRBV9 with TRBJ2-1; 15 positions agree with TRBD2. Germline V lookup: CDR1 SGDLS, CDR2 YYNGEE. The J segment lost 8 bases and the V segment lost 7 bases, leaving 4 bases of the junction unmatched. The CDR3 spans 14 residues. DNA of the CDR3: TGTGCCAGCCAGGGACTAGCGGGAGGCTATGAGCAGTTCTTC. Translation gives CASQGLAGGYEQFF. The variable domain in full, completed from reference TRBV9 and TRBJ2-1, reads DSGVTQTPKHLITATGQRVTLRCSPRSGDLSVYWYQQSLDQGLQFLIQYYNGEERAKGNILERFSAQQFPDLHSELNLSSLELGDSALYFCASQGLAGGYEQFFGPGTRLTVL.

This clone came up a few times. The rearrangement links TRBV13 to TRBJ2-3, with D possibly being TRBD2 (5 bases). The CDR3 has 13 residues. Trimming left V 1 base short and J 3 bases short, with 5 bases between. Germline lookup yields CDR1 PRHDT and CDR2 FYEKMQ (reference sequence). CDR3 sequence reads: CASSLAGTDTQYF. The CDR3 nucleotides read TGTGCCAGCAGCTTAGCGGGAACAGATACGCAGTATTTT.

CDR3 sequence: CASSPRTSFDNEQFF. The CDR3 DNA follows: TGTGCCAGCAGTCCCCGTACGAGTTTTGACAATGAGCAGTTCTTC. V and J are TRBV27 and TRBJ2-1, with D hard to call. Germline CDR1 reads MNHEY; CDR2 reads SMNVEV (reference sequence). The CDR3 has 15 amino acids. Trimming pared 5 bases from V and 5 bases from J, leaving 16 bases between.

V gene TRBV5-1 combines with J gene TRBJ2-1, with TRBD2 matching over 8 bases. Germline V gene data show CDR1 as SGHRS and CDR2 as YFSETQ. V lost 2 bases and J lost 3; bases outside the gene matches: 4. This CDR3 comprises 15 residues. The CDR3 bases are TGCGCCAGCAGCTTCACTAGCGGCGACTACAATGAGCAGTTCTTC. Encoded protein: CASSFTSGDYNEQFF.

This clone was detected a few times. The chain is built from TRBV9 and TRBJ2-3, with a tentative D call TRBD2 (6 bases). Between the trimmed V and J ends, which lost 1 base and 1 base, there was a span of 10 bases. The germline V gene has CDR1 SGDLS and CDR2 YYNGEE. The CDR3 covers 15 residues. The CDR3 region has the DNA TGTGCCAGCAGCGTATCCGGAGGGGGCACAGATACGCAGTATTTT. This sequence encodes CASSVSGGGTDTQYF.

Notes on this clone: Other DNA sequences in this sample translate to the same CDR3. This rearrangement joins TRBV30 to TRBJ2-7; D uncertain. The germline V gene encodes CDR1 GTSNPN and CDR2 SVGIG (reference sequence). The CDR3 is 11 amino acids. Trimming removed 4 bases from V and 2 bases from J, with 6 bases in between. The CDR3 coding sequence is TGTGCCTGGACACGGGCCTACGAGCAGTACTTC. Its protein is CAWTRAYEQYF.

The CDR3 sequence is CASSVFKGIATNEKLFF. The CDR3 DNA reads TGTGCCAGCAGCGTATTTAAGGGCATTGCAACTAATGAAAAACTGTTTTTT. The chain uses TRBV9 and TRBJ1-4; D uncertain. The germline gives CDR1 SGDLS, CDR2 YYNGEE. CDR3 length equals 17 residues. With 1 base removed from V and 0 bases from J, the gap between germline ends came to 13 bases.

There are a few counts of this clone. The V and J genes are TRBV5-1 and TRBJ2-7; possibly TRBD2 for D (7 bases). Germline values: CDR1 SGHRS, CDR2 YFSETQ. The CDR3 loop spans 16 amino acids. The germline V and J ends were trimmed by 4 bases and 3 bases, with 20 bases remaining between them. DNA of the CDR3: TGCGCCAGCAGCCGACGAGTGGCGGGGGCGAGCTACGAGCAGTACTTC. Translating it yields CASSRRVAGASYEQYF.

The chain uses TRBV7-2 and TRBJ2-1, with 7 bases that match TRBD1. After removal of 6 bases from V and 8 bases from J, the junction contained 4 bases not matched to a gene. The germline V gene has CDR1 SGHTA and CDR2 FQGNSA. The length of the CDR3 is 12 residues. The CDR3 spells CASRQTGHEQFF. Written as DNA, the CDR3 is TGTGCCAGCAGGCAGACAGGGCATGAGCAGTTCTTC. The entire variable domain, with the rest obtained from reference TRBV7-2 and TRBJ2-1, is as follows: GAGVSQSPSNKVTEKGKDVELRCDPISGHTALYWYRQSLGQGLEFLIYFQGNSAPDKSGLPSDRFSAERTGGSVSTLTIQRTQQEDSAVYLCASRQTGHEQFFGPGTRLTVL.

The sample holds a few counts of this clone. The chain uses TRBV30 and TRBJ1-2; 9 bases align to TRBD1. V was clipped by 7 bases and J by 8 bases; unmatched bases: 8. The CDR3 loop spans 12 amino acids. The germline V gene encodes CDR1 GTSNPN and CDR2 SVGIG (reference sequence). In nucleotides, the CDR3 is TGTGCCTTTGCACAGGGGGCCTGGGGCTACACCTTC. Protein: CAFAQGAWGYTF.

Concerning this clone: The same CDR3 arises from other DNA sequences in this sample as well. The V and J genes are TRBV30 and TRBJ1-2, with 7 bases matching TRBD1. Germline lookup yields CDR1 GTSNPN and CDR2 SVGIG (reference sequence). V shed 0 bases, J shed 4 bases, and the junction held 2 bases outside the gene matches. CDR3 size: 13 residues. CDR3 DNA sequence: TGTGCCTGGAGTGTTAAGGGGGCCTATGGCTACACCTTC. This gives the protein CAWSVKGAYGYTF.

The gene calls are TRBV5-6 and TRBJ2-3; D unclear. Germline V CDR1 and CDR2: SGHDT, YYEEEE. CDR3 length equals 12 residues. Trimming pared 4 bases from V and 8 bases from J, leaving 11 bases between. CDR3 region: CASSATSGTQYF. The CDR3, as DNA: TGTGCCAGCAGCGCGACATCGGGTACGCAGTATTTT.

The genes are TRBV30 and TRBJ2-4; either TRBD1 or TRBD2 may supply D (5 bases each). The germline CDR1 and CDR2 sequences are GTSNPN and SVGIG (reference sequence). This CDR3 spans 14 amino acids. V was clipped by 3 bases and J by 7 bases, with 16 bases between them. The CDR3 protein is CAWSGAAYGNIQYF. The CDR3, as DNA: TGTGCCTGGAGCGGGGCGGCCTACGGCAACATTCAGTACTTC.

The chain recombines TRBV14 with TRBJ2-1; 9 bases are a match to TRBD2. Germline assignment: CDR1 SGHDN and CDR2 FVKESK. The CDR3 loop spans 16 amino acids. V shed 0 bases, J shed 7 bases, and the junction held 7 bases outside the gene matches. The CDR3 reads CASSQDTLAGRNEQFF. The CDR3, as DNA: TGTGCCAGCAGCCAAGATACCCTAGCGGGACGGAATGAGCAGTTCTTC.